One T cell receptor beta chain is described in this entry. Both TCR beta VDJ combination and CDR3 sequence profiling were carried out. Genomic DNA was the template for this profiling. TCRdb used MiXCR to reprocess the reads, holding one entry per CDR3 protein. This table holds roughly 200,000 distinct CDR3 sequences, 55% to 65% found once. The authors sequenced patients whose flow cytometry had shown CD8+CD57+ cell expansion. This sample was included in a study of CD8+CD57+ T cells in acquired aplastic anemia. Whole-study context: Sorted CD4+ and CD8+ cells yielded roughly 3.1 ug of DNA on average.

Germline V gene lookup returns CDR1 SGDLS and CDR2 YYNGEE. The CDR3 is made up of 14 amino acids. The junction had 3 bases not matched to a gene; V was cut back by 1 base and J by 6 bases. The sequence was collected from a human donor with aplastic anemia. Material for sequencing was sorted CD4+, CD8+, or CD8+CD57+ T cells (not recorded which) from PBMCs. V and J are TRBV9 and TRBJ2-7, with TRBD2 matching 11 bases. CDR3 residues: CASSVSLAGGEQYF. The DNA of the CDR3 is TGTGCCAGCAGCGTAAGTCTAGCGGGAGGCGAGCAGTACTTC.